The present T cell receptor (beta chain) was sequenced within a study of cytomegalovirus exposure and HLA in healthy donors. Findings and limits, study-wide: With later analysis, a missense DCLRE1C variant became linked to TCR beta V- and J-gene trimming. As a later analysis revealed, the rate of TCR association differed by HLA locus, with DRB1 most and HLA-C fewest.

Healthy bone marrow donors made up the donors. On this clone: Its specificity is not known.

In the PCR, 60 Vbeta and 13 Jbeta primers were used. Data came from immunoSEQ multiplex PCR; TCRdb stores just in-frame clones and leaves some out. The profile covers 180,000 or so clones, with about four fifths appearing a single time and roughly 0.1% taken by the ten largest. This receptor was taken from a boy aged 2 to 10 in good health and CMV-seronegative. Sequenced input: PBMCs.

The CDR3 DNA reads as TGTGCCAGTAGTATAGATCGTGAGTCAGATACGCAGTATTTT. This sequence encodes CASSIDRESDTQYF. The chain recombines TRBV19 with TRBJ2-3; D is undetermined. Trimming stripped 0 bases from V and 4 bases from J, with 8 bases between. This CDR3 is built from 14 residues. Germline CDR1 and CDR2: LNHDA and SQIVND (reference sequence).